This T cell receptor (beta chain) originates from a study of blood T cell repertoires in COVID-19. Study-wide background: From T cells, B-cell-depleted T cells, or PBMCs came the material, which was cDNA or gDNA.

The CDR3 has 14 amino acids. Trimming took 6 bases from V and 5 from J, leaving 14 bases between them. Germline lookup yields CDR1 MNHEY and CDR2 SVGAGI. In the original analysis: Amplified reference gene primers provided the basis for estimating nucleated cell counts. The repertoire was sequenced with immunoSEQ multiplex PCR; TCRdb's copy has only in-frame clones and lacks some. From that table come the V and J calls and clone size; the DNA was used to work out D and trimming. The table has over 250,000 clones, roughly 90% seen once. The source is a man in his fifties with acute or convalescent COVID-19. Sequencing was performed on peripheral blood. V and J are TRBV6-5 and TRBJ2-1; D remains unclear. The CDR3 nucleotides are TGTGCCAGCAGAGTTGGCATTGCAGACAATGAGCAGTTCTTC. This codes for CASRVGIADNEQFF.